This is a list of T cell receptor beta chains from one sample in a study of regulatory T cells in long-lasting Graves disease. TCRdb re-called the multiplex PCR reads through MiXCR, storing one row per CDR3 protein. The sample shows over 350,000 distinct CDR3 sequences, approximately 16% of them seen only once. This sample also belongs to another study, concerning T cells in Graves' hyperthyroidism and ophthalmopathy.

This specimen consisted of peripheral blood mononuclear cells (PBMCs), obtained at new diagnosis, from a patient treated with antithyroid drugs. The origin of the receptors is a woman aged 40 to 49 with Graves disease. CDR3s include the opening cysteine and the closing phenylalanine or tryptophan. The order of the fields is D gene, J gene, V gene, clone size, CDR3 DNA, CDR3 protein. D genes are given only for firm matches. Clone size is given for some rows only: seen once, a few or many times, or a class if the clone is expanded.

D: TRBD2
J: TRBJ2-1
V: TRBV20-1
size: .
DNA: TGCAGTGCTAGACAACCGGGACTAGCGTTTGATGAGCAGTTCTTC
CDR3: CSARQPGLAFDEQFF

D: TRBD2
J: TRBJ2-7
V: TRBV4-1
size: few
DNA: TGCGCCAGCAGCCATCCGGGACTAGCCTACGAGCAGTACTTC
CDR3: CASSHPGLAYEQYF

D: .
J: TRBJ1-3
V: TRBV19
size: .
DNA: TGTGCCAGTAGTACCATAGCCTTCTATGGGAGCTCTGGAAACACCATATATTTT
CDR3: CASSTIAFYGSSGNTIYF

D: .
J: TRBJ2-3
V: TRBV9
size: .
DNA: TGTGCCAGCAGCGGCGGCAGATCTAGCACAGATACGCAGTATTTT
CDR3: CASSGGRSSTDTQYF

D: .
J: TRBJ2-1
V: TRBV11-2
size: many
DNA: TGTGCCAGCAGCCCGAGACAGGCCCACAATGAGCAGTTCTTC
CDR3: CASSPRQAHNEQFF

D: .
J: TRBJ2-2
V: TRBV12-3/TRBV12-4
size: many
DNA: TGTGCCAGCAGTGGCGGGACAGCTAACACCGGGGAGCTGTTTTTT
CDR3: CASSGGTANTGELFF

D: .
J: TRBJ2-7
V: TRBV28
size: .
DNA: TGTGCCAGCAGCTATTCGAGGCTTCCGGGAAGTGGAGGCTACGAGCAGTACTTC
CDR3: CASSYSRLPGSGGYEQYF

D: TRBD2
J: TRBJ2-7
V: TRBV12-3/TRBV12-4
size: many
DNA: TGTGCCAGCAGTCCGCGTCTAGCGGGAACCTACGAGCAGTACTTC
CDR3: CASSPRLAGTYEQYF

D: TRBD1
J: TRBJ1-4
V: TRBV20-1
size: few
DNA: TGCAGTGCTAGAGGTCTAGGGACAGGTGGCGAAAAACTGTTTTTT
CDR3: CSARGLGTGGEKLFF

D: .
J: TRBJ2-5
V: TRBV5-1
size: many
DNA: TGCGCCAGCAGCCCTCTCCGGACAGCAGAGACCCAGTACTTC
CDR3: CASSPLRTAETQYF

D: .
J: TRBJ2-7
V: TRBV20-1
size: few
DNA: TGCAGTGCTAGACCAAAAATAGGGAGATCAGCCCTCTACGAGCAGTACTTC
CDR3: CSARPKIGRSALYEQYF

D: .
J: TRBJ1-4
V: TRBV4-2
size: .
DNA: TGTGCCAGCAGCCCTCACGGTAGGGGGGAAGCAACTAATGAAAAACTGTTTTTT
CDR3: CASSPHGRGEATNEKLFF

D: TRBD2
J: TRBJ2-5
V: TRBV7-9
size: .
DNA: TGTGCCAGCAGCTATAGCGGGAGGAGAGAGACCCAGTACTTC
CDR3: CASSYSGRRETQYF

D: TRBD2
J: TRBJ2-7
V: TRBV9
size: few
DNA: TGTGCCAGCAGCGTAGATGGGAGGGGATACGAGCAGTACTTC
CDR3: CASSVDGRGYEQYF

D: .
J: TRBJ1-1
V: TRBV3-1
size: many
DNA: TGTGCCAGCAGCCAAGGTTTCACCTTGACTGAAGCTTTCTTT
CDR3: CASSQGFTLTEAFF

D: .
J: TRBJ1-5
V: TRBV19
size: many
DNA: TGTGCCAGTAGTGGCAGGGAGTGGTGGCCCCAGCATTTT
CDR3: CASSGREWWPQHF

D: TRBD1
J: TRBJ1-6
V: TRBV13
size: few
DNA: TGTGCCAGCAGCCGGACAGGTTATAATTCACCCCTCCACTTT
CDR3: CASSRTGYNSPLHF

D: .
J: TRBJ1-2
V: TRBV5-1
size: many
DNA: TGCGCCAGCAGCTTGGGGGGCAGTTTCTATGGCTACACCTTC
CDR3: CASSLGGSFYGYTF

D: .
J: TRBJ1-1
V: TRBV7-8
size: .
DNA: TGTGCCAGCTTAGCAAGGCGACTGGGGGGCACGAACACTGAAGCTTTCTTT
CDR3: CASLARRLGGTNTEAFF

D: TRBD2
J: TRBJ2-5
V: TRBV2
size: many
DNA: TGTGCCAGCAGTGAAGATGTAGCGGGAGTGGAGACCCGGTACTTC
CDR3: CASSEDVAGVETRYF

D: TRBD1
J: TRBJ1-2
V: TRBV14
size: .
DNA: TGTGCCAGCAGCCGCTTTGCGACAGGGGCCTACACCTTC
CDR3: CASSRFATGAYTF

D: .
J: TRBJ2-2
V: TRBV12-3/TRBV12-4
size: few
DNA: TGTGCCAGCAGTACGTATCCGGGACTGGGCACCGGGGAGCTGTTTTTT
CDR3: CASSTYPGLGTGELFF

D: TRBD2
J: TRBJ2-1
V: TRBV6-2/TRBV6-3
size: few
DNA: TGTGCCAGCAGGGACCCACTAGCGGGAGGGCCCGGGTTTTACAATGAGCAGTTCTTC
CDR3: CASRDPLAGGPGFYNEQFF